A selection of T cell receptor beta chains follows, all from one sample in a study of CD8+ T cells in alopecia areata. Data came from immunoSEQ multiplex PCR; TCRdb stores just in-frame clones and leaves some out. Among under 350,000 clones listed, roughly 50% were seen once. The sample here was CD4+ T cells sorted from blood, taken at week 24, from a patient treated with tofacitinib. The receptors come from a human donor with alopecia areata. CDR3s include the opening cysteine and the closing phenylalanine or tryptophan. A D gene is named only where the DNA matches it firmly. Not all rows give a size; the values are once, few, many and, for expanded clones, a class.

CDR3aa: CASSPRGTSGGKNIQYF
CDR3nt: TGTGCCAGCAGCCCCCGTGGGACTAGCGGGGGGAAAAACATTCAGTACTTC
v_gene: TRBV7-2
j_gene: TRBJ2-4
abundance: .
d_gene: TRBD2

CDR3aa: CASSPSSETQYF
CDR3nt: TGTGCCAGCAGCCCTAGCTCGGAGACCCAGTACTTC
v_gene: TRBV6-6
j_gene: TRBJ2-5
abundance: few
d_gene: .

CDR3aa: CSVSGLAGGFTDTQYF
CDR3nt: TGCAGTGTTTCGGGACTAGCGGGGGGATTCACAGATACGCAGTATTTT
v_gene: TRBV29-1
j_gene: TRBJ2-3
abundance: .
d_gene: TRBD2

CDR3aa: CATSRDPRQESTDTQYF
CDR3nt: TGTGCCACCAGCAGAGATCCTAGGCAGGAGTCCACAGATACGCAGTATTTT
v_gene: TRBV15
j_gene: TRBJ2-3
abundance: .
d_gene: .

CDR3aa: CATSPGGWGSSYEQYF
CDR3nt: TGTGCCACCAGCCCAGGAGGTTGGGGGTCATCCTACGAGCAGTACTTC
v_gene: TRBV15
j_gene: TRBJ2-7
abundance: .
d_gene: .

CDR3aa: CASSTGPPSTDTQYF
CDR3nt: TGCGCCAGCAGCACCGGACCACCGAGCACAGATACGCAGTATTTT
v_gene: TRBV5-1
j_gene: TRBJ2-3
abundance: few
d_gene: .

CDR3aa: CASSLGYSGETQYF
CDR3nt: TGTGCCAGCAGTTTAGGCTACTCGGGGGAGACCCAGTACTTC
v_gene: TRBV6-5
j_gene: TRBJ2-5
abundance: .
d_gene: .

CDR3aa: CSARPRLAKETQYF
CDR3nt: TGCAGCGCCCGGCCCAGACTAGCTAAAGAGACCCAGTACTTC
v_gene: TRBV29-1
j_gene: TRBJ2-5
abundance: few
d_gene: TRBD2

CDR3aa: CASSQWTGRSPYEQYF
CDR3nt: TGCGCCAGCAGCCAATGGACGGGGAGGTCCCCCTACGAGCAGTACTTC
v_gene: TRBV4-1
j_gene: TRBJ2-7
abundance: .
d_gene: .

CDR3aa: CAWSDRQGGNEQYF
CDR3nt: TGTGCCTGGAGTGATCGACAGGGGGGCAACGAGCAGTACTTC
v_gene: TRBV30
j_gene: TRBJ2-7
abundance: .
d_gene: TRBD1

CDR3aa: CASSDLAGGPTGELFF
CDR3nt: TGTGCCAGCAGTGATCTAGCGGGGGGACCCACCGGGGAGCTGTTTTTT
v_gene: TRBV9
j_gene: TRBJ2-2
abundance: .
d_gene: TRBD2

CDR3aa: CASSVRQGNTEAFF
CDR3nt: TGCGCCAGCAGCGTGAGACAGGGGAACACTGAAGCTTTCTTT
v_gene: TRBV5-1
j_gene: TRBJ1-1
abundance: few
d_gene: TRBD1

CDR3aa: CTSSPPTSNWNSPLHF
CDR3nt: TGCACCAGCAGCCCACCGACGAGTAATTGGAATTCACCCCTCCACTTT
v_gene: TRBV1
j_gene: TRBJ1-6
abundance: .
d_gene: .

CDR3aa: CASSSTSGAGTQYF
CDR3nt: TGTGCCAGCAGCTCCACTAGCGGGGCTGGTACGCAGTATTTT
v_gene: TRBV11-2
j_gene: TRBJ2-3
abundance: .
d_gene: TRBD2

CDR3aa: CASSLGTDIQYF
CDR3nt: TGCGCCAGCAGCTTGGGGACGGACATTCAGTACTTC
v_gene: TRBV5-1
j_gene: TRBJ2-4
abundance: .
d_gene: .

CDR3aa: CASSPSASGNTIYF
CDR3nt: TGTGCCAGCAGCCCCAGCGCCTCTGGAAACACCATATATTTT
v_gene: TRBV5-4
j_gene: TRBJ1-3
abundance: few
d_gene: .

CDR3aa: CASSPNLGEAFF
CDR3nt: TGTGCCAGCAGCCCTAACCTAGGGGAAGCTTTCTTT
v_gene: TRBV7-2
j_gene: TRBJ1-1
abundance: .
d_gene: .

CDR3aa: CSVVDGYEQYF
CDR3nt: TGCAGCGTTGTGGACGGATACGAGCAGTACTTC
v_gene: TRBV29-1
j_gene: TRBJ2-7
abundance: few
d_gene: .

CDR3aa: CASSRDRAETQYF
CDR3nt: TGTGCCAGCAGCCGTGACAGGGCGGAGACCCAGTACTTC
v_gene: TRBV7-2
j_gene: TRBJ2-5
abundance: .
d_gene: TRBD1

CDR3aa: CASSSAVTLNTEAFF
CDR3nt: TGCGCCAGCAGCTCCGCGGTCACCTTGAACACTGAAGCTTTCTTT
v_gene: TRBV5-1
j_gene: TRBJ1-1
abundance: few
d_gene: .

CDR3aa: CASSLEVDSYEQYF
CDR3nt: TGCGCCAGCAGCTTGGAAGTTGACAGCTACGAGCAGTACTTC
v_gene: TRBV5-1
j_gene: TRBJ2-7
abundance: .
d_gene: .

CDR3aa: CASSFYGEQYF
CDR3nt: TGCGCCAGCAGCTTTTACGGCGAGCAGTACTTC
v_gene: TRBV5-1
j_gene: TRBJ2-7
abundance: .
d_gene: .

CDR3aa: CASSGAGEYGYTF
CDR3nt: TGTGCCAGCAGTGGGGCAGGGGAATATGGCTACACCTTC
v_gene: TRBV2
j_gene: TRBJ1-2
abundance: .
d_gene: .

CDR3aa: CSAHGETQYF
CDR3nt: TGCAGCGCGCATGGAGAGACCCAGTACTTC
v_gene: TRBV29-1
j_gene: TRBJ2-5
abundance: few
d_gene: .

CDR3aa: CSVVGGEETQYF
CDR3nt: TGCAGCGTTGTCGGCGGAGAAGAGACCCAGTACTTC
v_gene: TRBV29-1
j_gene: TRBJ2-5
abundance: .
d_gene: .

CDR3aa: CASSLWGELFF
CDR3nt: TGTGCCAGCAGCTTATGGGGGGAGCTGTTTTTT
v_gene: TRBV7-2
j_gene: TRBJ2-2
abundance: few
d_gene: .

CDR3aa: CASSRRGESPLHF
CDR3nt: TGCGCCAGCAGCAGAAGGGGCGAGTCACCCCTCCACTTT
v_gene: TRBV5-1
j_gene: TRBJ1-6
abundance: .
d_gene: .

CDR3aa: CASSQDHGGRVTDTQYF
CDR3nt: TGTGCCAGCAGCCAAGATCACGGCGGGAGGGTCACAGATACGCAGTATTTT
v_gene: TRBV4-2
j_gene: TRBJ2-3
abundance: .
d_gene: TRBD2

CDR3aa: CASSPTGDNEQFF
CDR3nt: TGTGCCAGCAGCCCAACCGGGGACAATGAGCAGTTCTTC
v_gene: TRBV7-9
j_gene: TRBJ2-1
abundance: .
d_gene: .